This TCR beta chain was observed in a study of blood T cell repertoires in COVID-19. Overall study context: Acute and convalescent COVID-19 specimens originated in the United States, Italy and Spain. PBMCs, B-cell-depleted T cells, or T cells were the source of the cDNA or gDNA that made up the material.

Original data processing: Reference gene primer amplification in the assay estimated nucleated cell counts. Measured with immunoSEQ multiplex PCR; TCRdb has only the in-frame clones, and not every one. The V and J calls and clone size come from that table; D and trimming were worked out from the DNA. In the table there are fewer than 90,000 clones, 86% of which are singletons. V lost 7 bases, J lost 3 bases, and 18 bases lay in between. CDR3 length equals 15 residues. CDR1 is MDHEN, CDR2 SYDVKM, per germline. The sequenced sample consisted of peripheral blood. The source of this sequence is a man aged 80 or over in a cohort sampled during active COVID-19. This chain links TRBV28 with TRBJ1-2; D may be TRBD1 (6 bases). CDR3 sequence: CASTSRGSGYYGYTF. In nucleotides, the CDR3 is TGTGCCAGCACCTCAAGGGGGTCAGGGTACTATGGCTACACCTTC.